The 6 T cell receptor beta chains below come from one sample, sequenced in a study of human T cells and chemical hapten exposure. TCRdb reprocessed the RACE reads with MiXCR, giving one entry per CDR3 protein. This sample has about 260,000 distinct CDR3 sequences, with 7.5% to 10% found just once. Documented time point: pre-sensitization, week 0. Treatment: therapeutic diphenylcyclopropenone sensitization with weekly scalp DPC. The specimen comprised whole blood, sampled in connection with sensitization to the hapten diphenylcyclopropenone (DPC). These receptors were collected from a woman aged 40 to 49 with alopecia areata. Some clones in this sample may be carry-over from other donors' samples.

This clonotype was seen a few times. The chain is built from TRBV28 and TRBJ2-7, with D perhaps matching TRBD1 or TRBD2 (5 bases each). Germline loops: CDR1 MDHEN, CDR2 SYDVKM. The CDR3 has 16 residues. The ends were cut back, 5 bases at V and 9 bases at J, with 26 bases in the middle. CDR3 bases: TGTGCCAGCAGTGAGGCCGGGACCACACTCCCTGGGCGGCAGTACTTC. This encodes CASSEAGTTLPGRQYF.

This clonotype was detected many times. V is TRBV12-3 or TRBV12-4 and J is TRBJ2-6; D is undetermined. The CDR3 has 13 residues. The V end lost 9 bases, the J end lost 4 bases, and 10 bases lay between the germline ends. The CDR3 loop is CASRTPGANVLTF. The CDR3 DNA follows: TGTGCCAGTAGAACCCCAGGGGCCAACGTCCTGACTTTC.

This clonotype was observed many times. The rearrangement joins TRBV7-3 to TRBJ1-6; D is uncertain. The germline gives CDR1 SGHTA, CDR2 FQGTGA. Trimming took off 3 bases at V and 6 bases at J, with 12 bases between the two ends. The length of the CDR3 is 15 residues. The CDR3 region has the DNA TGTGCCAGCAGCTTCGGGCCGACGGGTAATTCACCCCTCCACTTT. Residues: CASSFGPTGNSPLHF.

Comments on this clonotype: Because it lacks the conserved phenylalanine or tryptophan at the end, this CDR3 is likely a read error. J is TRBJ2-3 and V is TRBV20-1; 9 nucleotides align to TRBD2. Germline V gene data show CDR1 as DFQATT and CDR2 as SNEGSKA (reference sequence). V shed 0 bases and J 4 bases; nucleotides not matched to a gene: 5. The CDR3 sequence is 15 residues long. CDR3 region: CSARDAGGPSDTQYL. DNA for the CDR3: TGCAGTGCTAGAGACGCGGGAGGGCCGTCAGATACGCAGTATCTT.

This clonotype was observed a few times. This chain uses TRBV5-5 with TRBJ2-2; D is unclear. In germline, CDR1 is SGHKS, CDR2 YYEKEE (reference sequence). This CDR3 has 15 amino acids. V was trimmed by 2 bases and J by 6 bases, leaving 14 bases between them. The CDR3 sequence is CASSLRAGLPGELFF. The CDR3 DNA is TGTGCCAGCAGCTTAAGGGCAGGCCTTCCCGGGGAGCTGTTTTTT.

This clonotype was counted only a few times. V is TRBV27 and J is TRBJ2-7; unclear D gene. The CDR3 is made up of 13 amino acids. V lost 1 base and J lost 6, with 10 bases in between. Germline CDR1 MNHEY, CDR2 SMNVEV (reference sequence). The CDR3 loop reads CASSLYPSGEQYF. Here the CDR3 DNA reads TGTGCCAGCAGTTTATACCCGAGTGGCGAGCAGTACTTC.